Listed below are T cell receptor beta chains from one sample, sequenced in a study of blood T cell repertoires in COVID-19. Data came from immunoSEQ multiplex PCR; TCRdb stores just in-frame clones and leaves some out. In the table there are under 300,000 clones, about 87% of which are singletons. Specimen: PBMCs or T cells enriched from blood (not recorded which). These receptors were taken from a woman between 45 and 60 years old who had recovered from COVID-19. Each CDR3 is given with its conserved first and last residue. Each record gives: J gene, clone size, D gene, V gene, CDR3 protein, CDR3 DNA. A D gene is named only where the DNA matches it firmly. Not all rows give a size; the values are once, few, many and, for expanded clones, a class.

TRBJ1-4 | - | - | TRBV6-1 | CASSDWQKLFF | TGTGCCAGCAGTGATTGGCAAAAACTGTTTTTT
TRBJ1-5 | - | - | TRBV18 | CASSPRQAVGQPQHF | TGTGCCAGCTCACCGCGACAGGCTGTGGGTCAGCCCCAGCATTTT
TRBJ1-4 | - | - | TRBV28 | CASSLSGLNEKLFF | TGTGCCAGCAGTTTATCGGGTCTTAATGAAAAACTGTTTTTT
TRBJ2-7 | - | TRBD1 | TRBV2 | CATLPGTGIYEQYF | TGTGCCACCCTCCCTGGGACAGGGATCTACGAGCAGTACTTC
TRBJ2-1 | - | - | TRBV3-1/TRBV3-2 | CASSQDLKRRHNEQFF | TGTGCCAGCAGCCAAGATCTTAAGCGGAGACACAATGAGCAGTTCTTC
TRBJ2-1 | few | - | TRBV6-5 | CASVADNEQFF | TGTGCCAGCGTAGCGGACAATGAGCAGTTCTTC
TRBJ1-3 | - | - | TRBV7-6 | CASSLAWQEGNTIYF | TGTGCCAGCAGCTTAGCGTGGCAGGAAGGAAACACCATATATTTT
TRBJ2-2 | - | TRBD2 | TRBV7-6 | CASSSLWTSGIGGELFF | TGTGCCAGCAGCTCCCTCTGGACTAGCGGGATTGGCGGGGAGCTGTTTTTT
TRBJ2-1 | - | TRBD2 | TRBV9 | CASSPGSSGYNEQFF | TGTGCCAGCAGCCCAGGGTCTAGCGGTTACAATGAGCAGTTCTTC
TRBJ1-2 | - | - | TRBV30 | CAWNRVNYGYTF | TGTGCCTGGAACAGGGTGAACTATGGCTACACCTTC
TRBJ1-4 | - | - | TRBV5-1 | CASSELRGINEKLFF | TGCGCCAGCAGCGAATTGAGAGGGATTAATGAAAAACTGTTTTTT
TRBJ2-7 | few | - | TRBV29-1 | CSVEDLRGGGYEQYF | TGCAGCGTTGAAGATCTTCGTGGGGGAGGCTACGAGCAGTACTTC
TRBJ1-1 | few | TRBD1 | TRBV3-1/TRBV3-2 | CASSQGDTEAFF | TGTGCCAGCTCACAGGGGGATACTGAAGCTTTCTTT
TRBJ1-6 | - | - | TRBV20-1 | CSASRFFGTPNSPLHF | TGCAGTGCTAGTCGTTTTTTCGGGACACCGAATTCACCCCTCCACTTT
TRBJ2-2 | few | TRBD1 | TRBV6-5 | CAKHRGRGELFF | TGTGCCAAACACAGGGGGAGGGGGGAGCTGTTTTTT
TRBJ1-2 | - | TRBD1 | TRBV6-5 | CASSYTGTGGNGYTF | TGTGCCAGCAGTTACACCGGGACAGGGGGTAATGGCTACACCTTC
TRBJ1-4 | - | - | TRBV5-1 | CASSTGTSNEKLFF | TGCGCCAGCAGCACCGGGACAAGTAATGAAAAACTGTTTTTT
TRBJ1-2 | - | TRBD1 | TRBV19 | CAISRTGGAYGYTF | TGTGCCATTTCCCGGACAGGGGGCGCCTATGGCTACACCTTC
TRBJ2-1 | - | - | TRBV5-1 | CASSSISSPSYNEQFF | TGCGCCAGCAGCTCGATTTCTAGTCCCTCCTACAATGAGCAGTTCTTC
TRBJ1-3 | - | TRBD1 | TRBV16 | CASSQSAGGGNTIYF | TGTGCCAGCAGCCAATCGGCAGGGGGCGGAAACACCATATATTTT
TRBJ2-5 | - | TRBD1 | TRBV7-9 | CASSPGTGKDETQYF | TGTGCCAGCAGCCCCGGGACAGGGAAGGATGAGACCCAGTACTTC
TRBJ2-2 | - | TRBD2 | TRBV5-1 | CASALGREAFVGELFF | TGCGCCAGCGCCCTAGGGCGGGAGGCCTTCGTGGGGGAGCTGTTTTTT
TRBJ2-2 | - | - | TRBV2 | CASSVNRANTGELFF | TGTGCCAGCAGTGTAAACCGCGCGAACACCGGGGAGCTGTTTTTT
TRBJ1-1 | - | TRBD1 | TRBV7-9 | CASSLTGQVGTEAFF | TGTGCCAGCAGCTTAACGGGACAGGTGGGCACTGAAGCTTTCTTT
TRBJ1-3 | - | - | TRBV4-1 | CASSQGIDSGNTIYF | TGCGCCAGCAGCCAAGGTATCGACAGCGGAAACACCATATATTTT
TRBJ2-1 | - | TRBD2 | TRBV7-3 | CASSVAGVYNEQFF | TGTGCCAGCAGCGTAGCGGGAGTCTACAATGAGCAGTTCTTC